Below are 15 T cell receptor beta chains sequenced from a single sample in a study of response to subunit inactivated influenza vaccine. TCRdb fed the RT-PCR reads into MiXCR, producing one record per CDR3 protein. Of 500,000 or so distinct CDR3 sequences listed, more than 15% are singletons. Material: CD4+ T cells sorted from PBMCs, obtained roughly 24 months after vaccination. These receptors originate from a man aged 50-75 years who received an inactivated influenza vaccine.

Ten or more counts support this clonotype. The gene calls are TRBV9 and TRBJ2-3; D remains unclear. V was trimmed by 0 bases and J by 0 bases, leaving 11 bases between them. Germline V gene lookup returns CDR1 SGDLS and CDR2 YYNGEE. The CDR3 is made up of 16 amino acids. CDR3 in amino acids: CASSVASYPSTDTQYF. The CDR3 DNA reads TGTGCCAGCAGCGTAGCCTCATACCCTAGCACAGATACGCAGTATTTT. The entire variable domain, with the rest obtained from reference TRBV9 and TRBJ2-3, is as follows: DSGVTQTPKHLITATGQRVTLRCSPRSGDLSVYWYQQSLDQGLQFLIQYYNGEERAKGNILERFSAQQFPDLHSELNLSSLELGDSALYFCASSVASYPSTDTQYFGPGTRLTVL.

In this sample, this clonotype turned up a few times. This sequence joins TRBV7-2 and TRBJ2-1; the match to TRBD1 covers 8 bases. The germline V gene encodes CDR1 SGHTA and CDR2 FQGNSA. The length of the CDR3 is 15 residues. J was trimmed by 4 bases and V by 1 base; bases with no gene match: 3. The chain's CDR3 is CASSLVQGEYNEQFF. The CDR3 DNA sequence: TGTGCCAGCAGCTTAGTACAGGGGGAGTACAATGAGCAGTTCTTC.

The chain couples TRBV5-1 to TRBJ2-3, with D perhaps TRBD1 (5 bases). With 0 bases removed from V and 3 bases from J, the gap between germline ends came to 11 bases. Germline values: CDR1 SGHRS, CDR2 YFSETQ. There are 15 residues in the CDR3. CDR3 in amino acids: CASSLAPDRTDTQYF. The CDR3 nucleotides read TGCGCCAGCAGCTTGGCACCCGACAGAACAGATACGCAGTATTTT.

This sequence joins TRBV24-1 and TRBJ2-1; no clear D. Germline V gene lookup returns CDR1 KGHDR and CDR2 SFDVKD. This CDR3 comprises 16 residues. V dropped 2 bases and J dropped 4 bases, with 14 bases sitting between them. DNA of the CDR3: TGTGCCACCAGTGATTCGGGTGGCGGATATTACAATGAGCAGTTCTTC. Translation: CATSDSGGGYYNEQFF.

J is TRBJ1-1 and V is TRBV5-6, with a weak D call TRBD1 (6 bases). Between the trimmed V and J ends, which lost 4 bases and 5 bases, there was a span of 12 bases. The CDR3 is 13 residues long. The germline gives CDR1 SGHDT, CDR2 YYEEEE. CDR3 region: CASSLLRGTEAFF. In DNA form, the CDR3 reads TGTGCCAGCAGCCTCCTTAGGGGGACTGAAGCTTTCTTT. Based on the CDR3 plus reference TRBV5-6 and TRBJ1-1, the full variable domain is DAGVTQSPTHLIKTRGQQVTLRCSPKSGHDTVSWYQQALGQGPQFIFQYYEEEERQRGNFPDRFSGHQFPNYSSELNVNALLLGDSALYLCASSLLRGTEAFFGQGTRLTVV.

This clonotype was counted at least ten times. The chain carries TRBV10-3 and TRBJ2-7; D unclear. This CDR3 contains 13 residues. Germline V lookup: CDR1 ENHRY, CDR2 SYGVKD. The CDR3 reads CATIPATYTEQYF. CDR3 DNA sequence: TGTGCAACAATCCCGGCTACCTACACGGAGCAGTACTTC.

The V call is TRBV20-1, the J call TRBJ1-3; 8 bases are shared with TRBD1. Losses at the gene ends were 3 bases for V and 0 bases for J; bases not matched to a gene: 7. This CDR3 contains 16 residues. CDR1 and CDR2 from the germline V gene are DFQATT and SNEGSKA (reference sequence). The CDR3 protein is CSASTQGGDSGNTIYF. The CDR3 DNA reads as TGCAGTGCTAGCACACAGGGGGGGGACTCTGGAAACACCATATATTTT.

This sequence joins TRBV10-3 and TRBJ2-5, with 10 bases matching TRBD2. CDR3 size: 14 residues. Germline CDR1 ENHRY, CDR2 SYGVKD. Unmatched junction bases numbered 5, after V lost 6 bases and J lost 4 bases. CDR3 region: CAISLAGVGETQYF. CDR3 nucleotide sequence: TGTGCCATCAGCCTAGCGGGAGTAGGAGAGACCCAGTACTTC.

The V and J genes are TRBV21-1 and TRBJ2-3; the table's D gene call, TRBD1, was not cross checked with the DNA. TRBV21-1 is noted as a pseudogene. CDR3 length equals 15 residues. The CDR3 DNA follows: TGTGCCACACCAGTACTACCCAGGGTGACAGATACGCAGTATTTT. Residues: CATPVLPRVTDTQYF.

The chain joins TRBV5-1 to TRBJ1-4, with 7 bases lining up with TRBD1. Germline CDR1 is SGHRS and CDR2 is YFSETQ. V shed 6 bases and J 4 bases; nucleotides not matched to a gene: 9. There are 15 residues in the CDR3. Here the CDR3 DNA reads TGCGCCAGCAAACTGACCGGGACAGATAATGAAAAACTGTTTTTT. Its protein product is CASKLTGTDNEKLFF.

This chain connects TRBV15 to TRBJ1-6; weak D call: TRBD1 (6 bases). The CDR3 consists of 14 residues. Germline values: CDR1 LNHNV, CDR2 YYDKDF (reference sequence). Trimming left V 1 base short and J 5 bases short, with 6 bases between. The CDR3 spells CATSRGTDNSPLHF. The CDR3 region has the DNA TGTGCCACCAGCAGAGGGACAGATAATTCACCCCTCCACTTT. Supplemented by reference TRBV15 and TRBJ1-6, the full variable domain reads DAMVIQNPRYQVTQFGKPVTLSCSQTLNHNVMYWYQQKSSQAPKLLFHYYDKDFNNEADTPDNFQSRRPNTSFCFLDIRSPGLGDTAMYLCATSRGTDNSPLHFGNGTRLTVT.

The V call is TRBV4-2, the J call TRBJ1-6, with a weak D call TRBD1 (5 bases). Trimming pared 2 bases from V and 14 bases from J, leaving 13 bases between. The CDR3 covers 13 residues. Germline loops: CDR1 LGHNA, CDR2 YNFKEQ. The CDR3 bases are TGTGCCAGCAGCCAATATCAGGGTGACTCCCTCCACTTT. It codes for CASSQYQGDSLHF.

This clonotype was detected ten times or more. The J gene is TRBJ1-5, the V gene TRBV6-2 or TRBV6-3; D is unresolved. Looked up from germline, CDR1 is MNHEY and CDR2 is SVGEGT. V was clipped by 2 bases and J by 7 bases, with 9 bases between them. This CDR3 is 13 amino acids long. The CDR3 coding sequence is TGTGCCAGCAGTTACGTAGGGAGCCAGCCCCAGCATTTT. As protein: CASSYVGSQPQHF.

A few counts support this clonotype. The chain has TRBV11-2 and TRBJ2-1; D is unresolved. Between the trimmed V and J ends, which lost 4 bases and 8 bases, there was a span of 9 bases. CDR1 SGHAT and CDR2 FQNNGV come from the germline V gene. This CDR3 region has 12 residues. CDR3 protein: CASSSLTDEQFF. CDR3 in DNA: TGTGCCAGCAGCTCTCTGACGGATGAGCAGTTCTTC. The full variable domain, in which reference TRBV11-2 and TRBJ2-1 provide the parts outside the CDR3, is EAGVAQSPRYKIIEKRQSVAFWCNPISGHATLYWYQQILGQGPKLLIQFQNNGVVDDSQLPKDRFSAERLKGVDSTLKIQPAKLEDSAVYLCASSSLTDEQFFGPGTRLTVL.

Concerning this clonotype: Since a much larger clone is just one base distant, this may be a read error. This sequence joins TRBV5-5 and TRBJ2-5; D may be TRBD1 (5 bases). The germline CDR1 and CDR2 sequences are SGHKS and YYEKEE (reference sequence). The ends were cut back, 4 bases at V and 7 bases at J, with 11 bases in the middle. This CDR3 comprises 12 residues. The CDR3 sequence: CASSPGQGTQYF. CDR3 DNA: TGTGCCAGCAGCCCCGGCCAGGGGACCCAGTACTTC.